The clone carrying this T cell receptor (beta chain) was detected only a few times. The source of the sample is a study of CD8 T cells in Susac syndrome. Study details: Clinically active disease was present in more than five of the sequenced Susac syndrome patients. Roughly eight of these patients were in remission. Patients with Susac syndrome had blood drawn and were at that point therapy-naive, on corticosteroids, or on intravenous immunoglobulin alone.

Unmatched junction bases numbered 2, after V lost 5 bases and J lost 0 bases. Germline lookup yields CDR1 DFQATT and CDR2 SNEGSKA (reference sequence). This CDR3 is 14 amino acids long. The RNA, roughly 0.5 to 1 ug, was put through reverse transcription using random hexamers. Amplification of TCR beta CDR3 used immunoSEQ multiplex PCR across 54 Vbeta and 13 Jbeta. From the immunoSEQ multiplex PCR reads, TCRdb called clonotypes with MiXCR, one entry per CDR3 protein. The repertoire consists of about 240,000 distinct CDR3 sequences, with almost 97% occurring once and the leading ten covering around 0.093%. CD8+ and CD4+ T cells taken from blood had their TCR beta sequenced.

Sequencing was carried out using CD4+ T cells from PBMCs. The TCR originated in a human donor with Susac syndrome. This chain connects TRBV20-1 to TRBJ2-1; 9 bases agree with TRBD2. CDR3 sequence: CSALTSGSYNEQFF. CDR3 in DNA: TGCAGTGCTTTGACTAGCGGCTCCTACAATGAGCAGTTCTTC.